This TCR beta chain is drawn from a study of blood T cell repertoires in COVID-19. Germline V lookup: CDR1 MNHEY, CDR2 SMNVEV (reference sequence). CDR3 length: 15 residues. The V end lost 3 bases, the J end lost 6 bases, and 12 bases lay between the germline ends. Clones were read by immunoSEQ multiplex PCR, and TCRdb kept only the in-frame ones, dropping some. The sample carries approximately 150,000 clones, over 80% recorded once. The sample consisted of peripheral blood. The chain carries TRBV27 and TRBJ1-6; TRBD1 is a possible D gene (5 bases). The clonotype comes from a woman aged 80 or over with COVID-19, enrolled during active disease. The CDR3 DNA is TGTGCCAGCAGTTTTACGCGGGGCCCTAATTCACCCCTCCACTTT. Its protein product is CASSFTRGPNSPLHF.